These 21 T cell receptor beta chains were all obtained from the same sample, sequenced in a study of blood T cell repertoires in COVID-19. The repertoire was sequenced with immunoSEQ multiplex PCR; TCRdb's copy has only in-frame clones and lacks some. The sample has roughly 81,000 clones, roughly four fifths seen once; the top ten hold about 10%. Sequenced sample: peripheral blood. The source is a man in his 60s with acute or convalescent COVID-19.

This chain links TRBV5-1 with TRBJ1-1; D call uncertain. Trimming shortened V by 0 bases and J by 0 bases, and 6 bases separated the two germline ends. From germline, CDR1 is SGHRS and CDR2 YFSETQ. CDR3 size: 14 residues. The DNA for the CDR3 is TGCGCCAGCAGCTTGGCTACCATGAACACTGAAGCTTTCTTT. This codes for CASSLATMNTEAFF.

This clone has only a few counts. Other DNA sequences in the sample encode the same CDR3. The chain joins TRBV5-1 to TRBJ2-2, with TRBD2 as a possible D gene (5 bases). This CDR3 is built from 14 residues. Germline CDR1 is SGHRS and CDR2 is YFSETQ. V lost 1 base and J 5 bases, leaving 9 bases between the germline ends. The CDR3 here is CASSLYPGTGELFF. CDR3 nucleotide sequence: TGCGCCAGCAGCTTGTACCCGGGAACCGGGGAGCTGTTTTTT.

The chain recombines TRBV7-3 with TRBJ1-1, with 8 bases aligning to TRBD1. The V gene end was trimmed by 10 bases and the J gene end by 4 bases; junction bases not matched to a gene: 5. Germline CDR1 SGHTA, CDR2 FQGTGA. The CDR3 extends over 12 amino acids. The CDR3 nucleotides read TGTGCCACACAGGGGGAAAGCACTGAAGCTTTCTTT. As protein: CATQGESTEAFF.

The J gene is TRBJ1-6, the V gene TRBV30; D is ambiguous. Deletions cut 2 bases from V and 14 bases from J, with 19 bases between. Germline V gene sequence: CDR1 GTSNPN, CDR2 SVGIG (reference sequence). The CDR3 consists of 14 residues. CDR3 DNA sequence: TGTGCCTGGAGTACCGACCTTCGAGGCGGCACCCTCCACTTT. This translates into CAWSTDLRGGTLHF.

This clone was picked up one time. This rearrangement joins TRBV4-1 to TRBJ2-7, with D possibly matching TRBD2 (5 bases). The CDR3 runs to 14 residues. V lost 3 bases, J lost 4 bases, and 13 bases lay in between. Germline CDR1 MGHRA, CDR2 YSYEKL. CDR3 DNA sequence: TGCGCCAGCAGCCACATAGGACGGGAATACGAGCAGTACTTC. It specifies CASSHIGREYEQYF.

This chain connects TRBV6-6 to TRBJ2-3; D uncertain. This CDR3 contains 15 residues. Trimming left V 0 bases short and J 7 bases short, with 14 bases between. The germline CDR1 and CDR2 sequences are MNHNY and SVGAGI (reference sequence). The CDR3 loop reads CASSYSIFRSHTQYF. The CDR3 nucleotides read TGTGCCAGCAGTTACTCGATCTTCAGGTCGCATACGCAGTATTTT.

Written as DNA, the CDR3 is TGTGCCAGCAGCTTGGGTTCGGCTGAAGCTTTCTTT. Translating it yields CASSLGSAEAFF. This chain joins TRBV5-6 and TRBJ1-1; D remains ambiguous. This CDR3 region has 12 residues. Germline values: CDR1 SGHDT, CDR2 YYEEEE. Trimming took off 0 bases at V and 6 bases at J, with 6 bases between the two ends.

The V and J genes are TRBV18 and TRBJ1-6; 10 bases are a match to TRBD1. Trimming took 6 bases from V and 0 from J; bases not matched to a gene: 5. Germline V lookup: CDR1 KGHSH, CDR2 LQKENI. CDR3 size: 17 residues. This chain's CDR3 is CASSGDRGFSYNSPLHF. The CDR3 coding sequence is TGTGCCAGCTCGGGGGACAGGGGCTTCTCCTATAATTCACCCCTCCACTTT.

V usage is TRBV11-3 and J usage is TRBJ2-2; possibly TRBD2 for D (7 bases). The V end was cut by 5 bases, the J end by 3 bases, with 13 bases between. The CDR3 has 15 residues. Germline V gives CDR1 SGHNT, CDR2 YENEEA. This chain's CDR3 is CASSEKGGDTGELFF. The CDR3, as DNA: TGTGCCAGCAGCGAAAAGGGGGGGGACACCGGGGAGCTGTTTTTT. The variable domain in full, completed from reference TRBV11-3 and TRBJ2-2, reads EAGVVQSPRYKIIEKKQPVAFWCNPISGHNTLYWYLQNLGQGPELLIRYENEEAVDDSQLPKDRFSAERLKGVDSTLKIQPAELGDSAVYLCASSEKGGDTGELFFGEGSRLTVL.

The CDR3 spells CASSFWGGHTDTQYF. CDR3 DNA sequence: TGTGCCAGCAGCTTTTGGGGGGGGCACACAGATACGCAGTATTTT. This chain links TRBV7-8 with TRBJ2-3; maybe TRBD2 (7 bases). Germline CDR1 and CDR2: SGHVS and FQNEAQ. Trimming shortened V by 3 bases and J by 2 bases, and 12 bases separated the two germline ends. The CDR3 spans 15 residues.

This chain joins TRBV7-2 and TRBJ2-1; 13 bases are a match to TRBD2. The V and J ends lost 5 bases and 8 bases, in that order; junction bases with no gene match: 6. The germline V gene encodes CDR1 SGHTA and CDR2 FQGNSA. This CDR3 has 15 amino acids. CDR3 amino acids: CASSILAGGPHEQFF. The CDR3 DNA follows: TGTGCCAGCAGCATACTAGCGGGAGGGCCCCATGAGCAGTTCTTC.

This clone has more than one count but fewer than ten. The V and J genes are TRBV6-1 and TRBJ1-4; no clear D gene. The CDR3 is 15 amino acids. The V gene's germline CDR1 is MNHNS and CDR2 SASEGT. V lost 1 base to trimming and J lost 8 bases, with 14 bases between them. The CDR3: CASSEGRGGREKLFF. DNA of the CDR3: TGTGCCAGCAGTGAAGGCCGAGGAGGGCGGGAAAAACTGTTTTTT.

This CDR3 is CASSLAPLSPLHF. As DNA, the CDR3 is TGTGCCAGCAGCTTAGCCCCCCTTTCACCCCTCCACTTT. The chain is built from TRBV7-2 and TRBJ1-6; D gene ambiguous. The V end was cut by 0 bases, the J end by 9 bases, with 6 bases between. The V gene's germline CDR1 is SGHTA and CDR2 FQGNSA. This CDR3 has 13 amino acids.

In its sample, this clone was seen a few times. This is likely a read error, given that the CDR3 carries no conserved phenylalanine or tryptophan at its end. The DNA is omitted, as the CDR3 cannot be located on it reliably, and the CDR3 follows TCRdb's listing. The V and J genes are TRBV12-3 or TRBV12-4 and TRBJ1-5; whether TRBD1, the table's D call, matches the DNA was not checked. The CDR3 is 12 amino acids in total, end residues counted. CDR3 amino acids: CASSLGLDRLSL.

V is TRBV7-9 and J is TRBJ1-1, with TRBD1 matching over 7 bases. The CDR3 covers 15 residues. J was trimmed by 6 bases and V by 4 bases; bases with no gene match: 11. Germline CDR1 and CDR2: SEHNR and FQNEAQ (reference sequence). For the CDR3, the DNA is TGTGCCAGCAGCTGGGACAGCCCGGGTTTGGCTGAAGCTTTCTTT. It codes for CASSWDSPGLAEAFF.

J is TRBJ2-1 and V is TRBV24-1, with TRBD2 identical over 11 bases. The CDR3 covers 20 residues. Germline V gene sequence: CDR1 KGHDR, CDR2 SFDVKD. V trimming: 7 bases; J trimming: 5 bases; junction bases outside the gene matches: 21. CDR3 residues: CATSAGLAGWLAGTNNEQFF. CDR3 nucleotides: TGTGCCACCAGCGCAGGACTAGCGGGTTGGTTGGCCGGCACCAACAATGAGCAGTTCTTC.

The J gene is TRBJ1-2, the V gene TRBV19; D possibly corresponds to TRBD1 (6 bases). Germline V CDR1 and CDR2: LNHDA, SQIVND (reference sequence). Trimming took off 7 bases at V and 6 bases at J, with 12 bases between the two ends. This CDR3 is built from 12 residues. The CDR3 reads CASNTYRDGYTF. CDR3 nucleotides: TGTGCCAGTAATACCTACAGGGATGGCTACACCTTC.

V and J are TRBV15 and TRBJ1-5, with D unresolved. V lost 7 bases to trimming and J lost 0 bases, with 13 bases between them. Germline V gene sequence: CDR1 LNHNV, CDR2 YYDKDF (reference sequence). The CDR3 is 15 residues long. The CDR3 nucleotides read TGTGCCACCACTCGGGAACCGAATAGCAATCAGCCCCAGCATTTT. This sequence encodes CATTREPNSNQPQHF.

The chain joins TRBV29-1 to TRBJ2-7; D is perhaps TRBD2 (7 bases). The CDR3 has 16 residues. The V gene's germline CDR1 is SQVTM and CDR2 ANQGSEA. Between the trimmed V and J ends, which lost 0 bases and 2 bases, there was a span of 17 bases. Written as DNA, the CDR3 is TGCAGCGTTGAAGATTTGGGGGGGCCGCCTCCCTACGAGCAGTACTTC. Protein: CSVEDLGGPPPYEQYF.

This clone has a single count. CDR3 nucleotide sequence: TGTGCCAGCAGCTCCCTGACTAGCGGTCCCCGGGGCGGGCAGTTCTTC. This translates into CASSSLTSGPRGGQFF. V and J are TRBV5-4 and TRBJ2-1, with 9 bases matching TRBD2. The CDR3 is 16 amino acids. V was clipped by 3 bases and J by 12 bases; unmatched bases: 16. The germline V gene has CDR1 SGHNT and CDR2 YYREEE (reference sequence).

V gene TRBV7-9 combines with J gene TRBJ1-6, with TRBD1 matching 7 bases. The CDR3 runs 14 residues. Germline CDR1 reads SEHNR; CDR2 reads FQNEAQ (reference sequence). V lost 5 bases to trimming and J lost 6 bases; unmatched junction nucleotides: 4. The CDR3 DNA reads as TGTGCCAGCAGCCCGGGACAGAGTAATTCACCCCTCCACTTT. As protein: CASSPGQSNSPLHF.